This entry is about one T cell receptor beta chain. The sample belongs to a study of shared clonotypes between healthy human individuals. Profiling relied on immunoSEQ multiplex PCR, and the TCRdb table lists in-frame clones only, not all of them. The sample includes about 1.9 million clones, 80% to 95% of them seen just once. CD45RO-negative CD8 cells positively selected for CCR7 made up the naive population, which excluded terminally differentiated effector memory CD45RA+ cells. Material for sequencing was naive CD8+ T cells from PBMCs. The sequence came from a man between 18 and 35 years old in good health. Some clones in this sample may be carry-over from other donors' samples.

CDR3 sequence reads: CASSLSGGPEAFF. CDR3 DNA sequence: TGTGCCAGCAGTTTATCGGGCGGACCAGAAGCTTTCTTT. This sequence joins TRBV27 and TRBJ1-1; D unresolved. The CDR3 runs to 13 residues. The V end was cut by 0 bases, the J end by 8 bases, with 10 bases between. The germline V gene encodes CDR1 MNHEY and CDR2 SMNVEV (reference sequence).